This T cell receptor (beta chain) was profiled in a study of T cell changes during pregnancy in multiple sclerosis. Sequencing used immunoSEQ multiplex PCR; TCRdb keeps in-frame clones, though not all of them. Of some 130,000 clones listed, about 96% are singletons. V shed 0 bases and J shed 2 bases, with 11 bases lying between them. This CDR3 contains 16 residues. From germline, CDR1 is LNHDA and CDR2 SQIVND (reference sequence). This clone was counted once. The TCR sequence derives from a female donor with multiple sclerosis, enrolled in a pregnancy study. The sequencing here drew on peripheral blood, taken after pregnancy. The chain combines TRBV19 with TRBJ1-5; D gene uncertain. CDR3 residues: CASSIEVLRGNQPQHF. CDR3 DNA: TGTGCCAGTAGTATAGAAGTCCTACGTGGCAATCAGCCCCAGCATTTT.